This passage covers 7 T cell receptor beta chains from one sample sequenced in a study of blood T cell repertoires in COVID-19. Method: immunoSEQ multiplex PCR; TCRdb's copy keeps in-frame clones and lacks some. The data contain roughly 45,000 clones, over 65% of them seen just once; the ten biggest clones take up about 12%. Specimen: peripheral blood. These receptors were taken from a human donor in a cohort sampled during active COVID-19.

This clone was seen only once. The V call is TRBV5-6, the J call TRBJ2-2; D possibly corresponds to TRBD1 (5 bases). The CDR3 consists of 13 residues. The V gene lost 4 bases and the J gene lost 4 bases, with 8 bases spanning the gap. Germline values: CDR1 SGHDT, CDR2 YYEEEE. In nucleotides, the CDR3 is TGTGCCAGCAGCGCAGGGTTCACCGGGGAGCTGTTTTTT. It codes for CASSAGFTGELFF.

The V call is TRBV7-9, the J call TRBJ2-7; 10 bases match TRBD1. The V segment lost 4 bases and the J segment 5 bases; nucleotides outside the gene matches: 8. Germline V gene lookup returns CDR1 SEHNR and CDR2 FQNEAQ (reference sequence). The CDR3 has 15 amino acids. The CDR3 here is CASSSPGDRGDEQYF. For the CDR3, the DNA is TGTGCCAGCAGCTCCCCGGGGGACAGGGGTGACGAGCAGTACTTC.

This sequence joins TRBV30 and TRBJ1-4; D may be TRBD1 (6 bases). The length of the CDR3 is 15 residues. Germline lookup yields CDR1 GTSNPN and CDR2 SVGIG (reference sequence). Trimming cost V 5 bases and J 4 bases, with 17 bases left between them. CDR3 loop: CAWETGTSGNEKLFF. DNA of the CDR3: TGTGCCTGGGAAACAGGGACGTCGGGTAATGAAAAACTGTTTTTT.

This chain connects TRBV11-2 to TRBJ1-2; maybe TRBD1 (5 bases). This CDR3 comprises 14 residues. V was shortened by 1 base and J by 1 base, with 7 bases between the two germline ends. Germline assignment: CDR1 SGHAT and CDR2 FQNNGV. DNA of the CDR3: TGTGCCAGCAGCTTAGGGCAGGGTAACTATGGCTACACCTTC. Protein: CASSLGQGNYGYTF.

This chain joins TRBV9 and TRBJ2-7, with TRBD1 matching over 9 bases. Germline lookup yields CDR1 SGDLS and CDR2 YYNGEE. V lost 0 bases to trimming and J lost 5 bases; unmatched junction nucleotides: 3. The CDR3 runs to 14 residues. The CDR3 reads CASSVDTGGNEQYF. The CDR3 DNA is TGTGCCAGCAGCGTAGATACAGGGGGCAACGAGCAGTACTTC.

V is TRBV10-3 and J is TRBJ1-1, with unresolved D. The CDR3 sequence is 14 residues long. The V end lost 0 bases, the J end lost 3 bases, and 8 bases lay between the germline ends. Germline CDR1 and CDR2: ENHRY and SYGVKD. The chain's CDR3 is CAISESRRDTEAFF. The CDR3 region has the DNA TGTGCCATCAGTGAGTCGAGGCGGGACACTGAAGCTTTCTTT.

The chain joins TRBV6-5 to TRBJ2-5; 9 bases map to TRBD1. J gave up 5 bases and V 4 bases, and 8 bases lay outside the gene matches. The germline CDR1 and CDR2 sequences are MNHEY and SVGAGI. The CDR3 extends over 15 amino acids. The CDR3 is CASSSPWTGVETQYF. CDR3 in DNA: TGTGCCAGCAGTTCACCGTGGACAGGGGTCGAGACCCAGTACTTC.